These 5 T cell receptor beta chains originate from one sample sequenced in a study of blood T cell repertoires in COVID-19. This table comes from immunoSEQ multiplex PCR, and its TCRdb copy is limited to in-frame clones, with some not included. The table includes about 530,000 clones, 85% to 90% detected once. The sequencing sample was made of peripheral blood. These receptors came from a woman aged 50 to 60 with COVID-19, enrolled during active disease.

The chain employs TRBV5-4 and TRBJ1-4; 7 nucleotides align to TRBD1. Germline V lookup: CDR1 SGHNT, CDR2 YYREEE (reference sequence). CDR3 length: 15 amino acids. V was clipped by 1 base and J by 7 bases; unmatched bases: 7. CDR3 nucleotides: TGTGCCAGCAGCTTGAAGGCAGGGGGTGGTGAAAAACTGTTTTTT. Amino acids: CASSLKAGGGEKLFF.

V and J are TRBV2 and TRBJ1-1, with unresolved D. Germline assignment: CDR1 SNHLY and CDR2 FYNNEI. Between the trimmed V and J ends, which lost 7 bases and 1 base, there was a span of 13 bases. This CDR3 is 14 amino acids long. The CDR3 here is CASKSNSQNTEAFF. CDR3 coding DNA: TGTGCCAGCAAATCGAACAGCCAGAACACTGAAGCTTTCTTT.

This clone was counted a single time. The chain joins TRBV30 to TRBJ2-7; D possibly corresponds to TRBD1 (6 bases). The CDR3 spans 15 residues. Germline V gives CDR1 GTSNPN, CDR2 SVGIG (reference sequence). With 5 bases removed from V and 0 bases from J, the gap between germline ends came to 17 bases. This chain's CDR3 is CAWAPGQGSSYEQYF. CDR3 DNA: TGTGCCTGGGCCCCGGGACAAGGATCCTCCTACGAGCAGTACTTC. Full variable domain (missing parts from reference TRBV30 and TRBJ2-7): SQTIHQWPATLVQPVGSPLSLECTVEGTSNPNLYWYRQAAGRGLQLLFYSVGIGQISSEVPQNLSASRPQDRQFILSSKKLLLSDSGFYLCAWAPGQGSSYEQYFGPGTRLTVT.

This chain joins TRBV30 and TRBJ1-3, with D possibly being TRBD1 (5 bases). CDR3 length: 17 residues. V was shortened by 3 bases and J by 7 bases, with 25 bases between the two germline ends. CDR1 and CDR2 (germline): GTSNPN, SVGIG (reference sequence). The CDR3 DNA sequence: TGTGCCTGGAGGGAAATCGGGACGGCGGGGCGGGGGAACACCATATATTTT. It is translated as CAWREIGTAGRGNTIYF.

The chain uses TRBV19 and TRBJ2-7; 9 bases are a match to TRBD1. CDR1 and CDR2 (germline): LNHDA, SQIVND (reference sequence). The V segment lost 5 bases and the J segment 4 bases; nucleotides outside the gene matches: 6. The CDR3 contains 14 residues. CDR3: CASSPGTGRYEQYF. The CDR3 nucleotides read TGTGCCAGTAGTCCCGGGACAGGGAGGTACGAGCAGTACTTC.